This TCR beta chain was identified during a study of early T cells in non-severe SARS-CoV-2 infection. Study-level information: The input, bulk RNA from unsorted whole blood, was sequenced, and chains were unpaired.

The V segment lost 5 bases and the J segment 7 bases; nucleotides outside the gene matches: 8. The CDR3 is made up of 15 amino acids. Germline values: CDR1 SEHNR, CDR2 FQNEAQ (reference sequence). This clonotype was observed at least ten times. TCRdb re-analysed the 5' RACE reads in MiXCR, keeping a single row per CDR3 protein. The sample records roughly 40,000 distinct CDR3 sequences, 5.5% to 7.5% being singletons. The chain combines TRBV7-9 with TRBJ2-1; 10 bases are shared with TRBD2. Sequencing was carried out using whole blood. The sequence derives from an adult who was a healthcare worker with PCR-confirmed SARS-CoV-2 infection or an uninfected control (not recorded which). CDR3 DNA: TGTGCCAGCAGCCCCAAGCGGGAGGGCCCTAATGAGCAGTTCTTC. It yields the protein CASSPKREGPNEQFF.